This T cell receptor (beta chain) was obtained from a study of blood T cell repertoires in COVID-19. For the study at large: Sites in the United States, Italy and Spain provided acute and convalescent COVID-19 samples. PBMCs, B-cell-depleted T cells, or T cells were the source of the cDNA or gDNA that made up the material.

Authors' analysis steps: Estimation of nucleated cell counts relied on the amplification of reference gene primers. Method: immunoSEQ multiplex PCR; TCRdb's copy keeps in-frame clones and lacks some. The D gene and trimming were derived from the DNA, and the V and J assignments and clone size from that table. This sample has roughly 300,000 clones, with roughly 84% found just once. Recruited during active infection, patients (from Seattle) were subsequently followed longitudinally. Trimming shortened V by 4 bases and J by 7 bases, and 19 bases separated the two germline ends. Germline-derived CDR1 and CDR2 are SGHTA and FQGNSA. The CDR3 extends over 16 amino acids.

This TCR came from a human donor with COVID-19, enrolled during active disease. The donor label of this sample is uncertain. The source material was peripheral blood. J is TRBJ1-4 and V is TRBV7-2; D not certain. This CDR3 is CASSSTSGGSVEKLFF. The CDR3 DNA reads TGTGCCAGCAGCTCTACCTCCGGAGGGTCGGTTGAAAAACTGTTTTTT. The variable domain in full, with the rest retrieved from reference TRBV7-2 and TRBJ1-4, is GAGVSQSPSNKVTEKGKDVELRCDPISGHTALYWYRQSLGQGLEFLIYFQGNSAPDKSGLPSDRFSAERTGGSVSTLTIQRTQQEDSAVYLCASSSTSGGSVEKLFFGSGTQLSVL.